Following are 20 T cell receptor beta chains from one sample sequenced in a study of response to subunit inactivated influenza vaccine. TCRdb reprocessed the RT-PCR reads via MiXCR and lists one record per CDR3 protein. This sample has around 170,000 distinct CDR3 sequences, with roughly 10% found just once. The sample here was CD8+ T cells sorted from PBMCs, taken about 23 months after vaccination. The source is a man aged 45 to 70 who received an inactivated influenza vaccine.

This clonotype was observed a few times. CDR3 protein: CASRDVLTNEQFF. The CDR3 bases are TGTGCCAGCCGGGACGTACTAACCAATGAGCAGTTCTTC. The chain uses TRBV3-1 and TRBJ2-1; D is tentatively TRBD1 or TRBD2 (5 bases each). CDR1 is LGHDT and CDR2 is YNNKEL in the germline V gene (reference sequence). The CDR3 length is 13 residues. The V end lost 8 bases, the J end lost 6 bases, and 14 bases lay between the germline ends.

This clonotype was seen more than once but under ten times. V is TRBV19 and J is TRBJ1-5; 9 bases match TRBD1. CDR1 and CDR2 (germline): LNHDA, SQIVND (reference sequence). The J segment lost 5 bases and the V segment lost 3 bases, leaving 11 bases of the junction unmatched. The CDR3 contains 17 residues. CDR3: CASSMMDRGLYDQPQHF. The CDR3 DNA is TGTGCCAGTAGTATGATGGACAGGGGTTTATACGATCAGCCCCAGCATTTT.

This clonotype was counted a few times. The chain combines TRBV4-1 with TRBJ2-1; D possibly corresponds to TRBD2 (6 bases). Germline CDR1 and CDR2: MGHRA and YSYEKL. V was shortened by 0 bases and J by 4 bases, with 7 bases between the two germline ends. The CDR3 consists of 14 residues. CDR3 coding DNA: TGCGCCAGCAGCCAAGATCGGGGGTACAATGAGCAGTTCTTC. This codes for CASSQDRGYNEQFF.

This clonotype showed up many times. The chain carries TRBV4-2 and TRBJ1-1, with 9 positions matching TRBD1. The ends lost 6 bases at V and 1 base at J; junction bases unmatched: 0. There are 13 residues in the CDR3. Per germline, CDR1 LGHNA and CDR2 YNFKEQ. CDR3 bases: TGTGCCAGCAGGGACAGGGGGAACACTGAAGCTTTCTTT. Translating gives CASRDRGNTEAFF.

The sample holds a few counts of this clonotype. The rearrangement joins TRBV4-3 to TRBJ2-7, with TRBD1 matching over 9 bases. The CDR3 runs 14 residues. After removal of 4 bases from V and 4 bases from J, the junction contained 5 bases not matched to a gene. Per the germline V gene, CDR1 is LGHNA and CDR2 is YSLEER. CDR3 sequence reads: CASSPGTGRYEQYF. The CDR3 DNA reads TGCGCCAGCAGCCCAGGGACAGGGAGGTACGAGCAGTACTTC.

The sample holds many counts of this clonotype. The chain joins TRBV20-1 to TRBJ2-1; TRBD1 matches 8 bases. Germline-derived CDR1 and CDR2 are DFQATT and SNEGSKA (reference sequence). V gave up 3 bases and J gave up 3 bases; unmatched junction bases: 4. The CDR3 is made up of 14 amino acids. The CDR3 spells CSASRDRYYNEQFF. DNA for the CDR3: TGCAGTGCTAGCCGGGACAGGTACTACAATGAGCAGTTCTTC.

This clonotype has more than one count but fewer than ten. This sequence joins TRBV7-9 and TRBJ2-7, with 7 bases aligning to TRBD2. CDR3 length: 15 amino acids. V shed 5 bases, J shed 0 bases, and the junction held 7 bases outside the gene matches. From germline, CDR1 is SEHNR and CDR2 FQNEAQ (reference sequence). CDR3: CASSRLSGPSYEQYF. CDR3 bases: TGTGCCAGCAGCCGACTTAGCGGGCCCTCCTACGAGCAGTACTTC.

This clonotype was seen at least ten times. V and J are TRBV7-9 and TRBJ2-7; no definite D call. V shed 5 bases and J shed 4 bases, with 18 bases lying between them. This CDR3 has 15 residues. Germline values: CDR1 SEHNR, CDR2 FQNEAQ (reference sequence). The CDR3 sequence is CASSLLSAVPYEQYF. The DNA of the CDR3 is TGTGCCAGCAGCCTCCTTTCGGCGGTGCCTTACGAGCAGTACTTC. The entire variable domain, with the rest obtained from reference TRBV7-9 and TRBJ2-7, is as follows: DTGVSQNPRHKITKRGQNVTFRCDPISEHNRLYWYRQTLGQGPEFLTYFQNEAQLEKSRLLSDRFSAERPKGSFSTLEIQRTEQGDSAMYLCASSLLSAVPYEQYFGPGTRLTVT.

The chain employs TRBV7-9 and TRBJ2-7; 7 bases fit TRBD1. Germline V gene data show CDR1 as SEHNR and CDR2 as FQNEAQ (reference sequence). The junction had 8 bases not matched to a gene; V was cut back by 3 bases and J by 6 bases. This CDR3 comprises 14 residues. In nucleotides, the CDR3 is TGTGCCAGCAGCTTGAACAGGGGATCCCTCGAGCAGTACTTC. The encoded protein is CASSLNRGSLEQYF.

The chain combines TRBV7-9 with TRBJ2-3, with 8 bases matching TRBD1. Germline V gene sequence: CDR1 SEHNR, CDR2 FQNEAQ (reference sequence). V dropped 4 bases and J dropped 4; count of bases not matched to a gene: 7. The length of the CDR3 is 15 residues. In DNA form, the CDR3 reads TGTGCCAGCAGCTCACACAGGGGGTTGGCAGATACGCAGTATTTT. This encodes CASSSHRGLADTQYF.

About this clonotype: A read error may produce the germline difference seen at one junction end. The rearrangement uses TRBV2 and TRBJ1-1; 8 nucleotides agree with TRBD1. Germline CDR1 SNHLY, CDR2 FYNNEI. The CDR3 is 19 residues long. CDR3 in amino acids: CASREVPGQALNMNTEAFF. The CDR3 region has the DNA TGTGCCAGCAGGGAAGTCCCGGGACAGGCTCTAAACATGAACACTGAAGCTTTCTTT.

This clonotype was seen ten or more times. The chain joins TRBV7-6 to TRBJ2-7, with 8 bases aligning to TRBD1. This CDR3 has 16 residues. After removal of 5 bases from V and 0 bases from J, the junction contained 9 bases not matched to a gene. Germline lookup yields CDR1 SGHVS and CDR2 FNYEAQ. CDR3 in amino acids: CASSAKPGQASYEQYF. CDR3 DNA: TGTGCCAGCAGCGCAAAGCCGGGACAGGCCTCCTACGAGCAGTACTTC.

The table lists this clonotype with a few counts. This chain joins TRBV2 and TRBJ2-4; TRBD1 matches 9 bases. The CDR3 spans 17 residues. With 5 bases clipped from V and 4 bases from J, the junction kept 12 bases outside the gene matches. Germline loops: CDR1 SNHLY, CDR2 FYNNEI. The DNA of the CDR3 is TGTGCCAGCAGTTCCCTTCCCGGGACAGGGACAAAAAACATTCAGTACTTC. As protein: CASSSLPGTGTKNIQYF.

CDR3 nucleotides: TGCGCCAGCAGCCAAGATCTATCGGGATTCTACGAGCAGTACTTC. The encoded protein is CASSQDLSGFYEQYF. The chain carries TRBV4-3 and TRBJ2-7; perhaps TRBD2 as D (5 bases). With 0 bases removed from V and 3 bases from J, the gap between germline ends came to 12 bases. Germline V CDR1 and CDR2: LGHNA, YSLEER. The CDR3 runs to 15 residues.

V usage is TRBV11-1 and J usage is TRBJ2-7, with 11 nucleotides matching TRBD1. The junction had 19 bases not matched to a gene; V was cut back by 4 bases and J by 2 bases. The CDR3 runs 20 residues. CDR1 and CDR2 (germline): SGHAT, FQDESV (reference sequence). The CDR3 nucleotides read TGTGCCAGCAGCTCGGACGCCGGGACAGGGGGGTTATACCCCCCCTACGAGCAGTACTTC. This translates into CASSSDAGTGGLYPPYEQYF.

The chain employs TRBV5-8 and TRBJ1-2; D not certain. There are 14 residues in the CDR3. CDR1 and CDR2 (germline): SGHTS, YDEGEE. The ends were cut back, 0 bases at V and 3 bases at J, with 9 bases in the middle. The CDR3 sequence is CASSLDSSDYGYTF. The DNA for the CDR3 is TGTGCCAGCAGCTTGGACAGTTCTGACTATGGCTACACCTTC.

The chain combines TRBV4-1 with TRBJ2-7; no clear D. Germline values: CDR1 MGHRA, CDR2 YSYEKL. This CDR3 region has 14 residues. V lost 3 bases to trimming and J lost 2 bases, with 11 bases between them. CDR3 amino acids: CASSHFFDTYEQYF. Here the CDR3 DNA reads TGCGCCAGCAGCCATTTCTTCGACACCTACGAGCAGTACTTC.

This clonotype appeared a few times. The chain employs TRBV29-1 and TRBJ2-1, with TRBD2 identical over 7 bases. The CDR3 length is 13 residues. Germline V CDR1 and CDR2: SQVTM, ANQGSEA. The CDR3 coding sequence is TGCAGTCAAAGCGGCTCCCGCGGGGGTGAGCAGTTCTTC. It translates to CSQSGSRGGEQFF.

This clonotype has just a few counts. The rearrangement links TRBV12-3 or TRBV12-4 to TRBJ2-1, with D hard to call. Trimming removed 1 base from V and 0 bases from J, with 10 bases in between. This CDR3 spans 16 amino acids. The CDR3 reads CASSLGQSSSYNEQFF. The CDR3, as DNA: TGTGCCAGCAGTTTAGGGCAGTCAAGCTCCTACAATGAGCAGTTCTTC.

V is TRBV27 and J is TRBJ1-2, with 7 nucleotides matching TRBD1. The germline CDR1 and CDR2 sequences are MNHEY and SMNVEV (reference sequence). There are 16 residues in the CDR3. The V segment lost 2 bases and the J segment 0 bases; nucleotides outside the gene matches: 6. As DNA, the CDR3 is TGTGCCAGCAGTTTAGTTGGGACAGCTACTAACTATGGCTACACCTTC. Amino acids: CASSLVGTATNYGYTF.